This TCR beta chain was found in a study of T cell repertoires in cytomegalovirus infection. Overall study context: CMV epitopes, recently identified HLA-C-restricted and well-studied HLA-B-restricted, were used. Through public TCR beta signatures, both CMV infection and matching HLA type were indicated. Study-level findings and limits: Totalled public TCR beta family frequency picked out people who carried CMV plus the relevant HLA. The study found HLA-C-restricted CMV-specific TCR beta clonotypes dominating the ex vivo response.

TCRdb itself ran the reads through MiXCR, one entry per CDR3 protein. This sample has fewer than 950,000 distinct CDR3 sequences, with about 33% found just once. This clonotype was detected ten times or more. The antigen remains unidentified. The V gene end was trimmed by 0 bases and the J gene end by 6 bases; junction bases not matched to a gene: 4. Germline CDR1 reads LGHNT; CDR2 reads FRNRAP. This CDR3 has 16 amino acids. The sequences come from cultured CD8+ T cells from PBMCs, collected from culture after CMV antigen stimulation. The receptor was isolated from a human donor in good health (CMV status not recorded). Some clones in this sample may be carry-over from other donors' samples. The chain carries TRBV12-5 and TRBJ2-1; 11 nucleotides align to TRBD1. The CDR3 DNA reads TGTGCTAGTGGTTTGGTACGGGGGACAGGGGGCAATGAGCAGTTCTTC. It translates to CASGLVRGTGGNEQFF.